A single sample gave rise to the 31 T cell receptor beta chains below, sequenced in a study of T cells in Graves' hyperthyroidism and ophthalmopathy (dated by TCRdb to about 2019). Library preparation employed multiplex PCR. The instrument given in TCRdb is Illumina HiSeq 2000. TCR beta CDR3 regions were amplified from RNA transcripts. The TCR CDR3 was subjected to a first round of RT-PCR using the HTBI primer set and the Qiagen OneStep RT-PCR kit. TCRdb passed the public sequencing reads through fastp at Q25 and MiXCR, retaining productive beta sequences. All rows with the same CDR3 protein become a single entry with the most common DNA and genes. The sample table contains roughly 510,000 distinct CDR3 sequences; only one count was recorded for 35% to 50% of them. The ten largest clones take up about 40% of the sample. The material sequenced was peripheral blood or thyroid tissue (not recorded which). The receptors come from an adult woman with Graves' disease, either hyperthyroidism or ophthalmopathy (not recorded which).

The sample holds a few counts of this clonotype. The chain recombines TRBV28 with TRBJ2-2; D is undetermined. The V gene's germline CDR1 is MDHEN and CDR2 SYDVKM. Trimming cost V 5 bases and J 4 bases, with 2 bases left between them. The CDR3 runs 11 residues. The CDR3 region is CASSTTGELFF. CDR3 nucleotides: TGTGCCAGCAGTACCACCGGGGAGCTGTTTTTT.

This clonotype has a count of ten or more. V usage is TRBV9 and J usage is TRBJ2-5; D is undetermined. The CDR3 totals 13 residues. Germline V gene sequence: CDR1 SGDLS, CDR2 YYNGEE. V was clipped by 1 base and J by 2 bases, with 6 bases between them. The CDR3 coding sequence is TGTGCCAGCAGCGTATCGCCGCAAGAGACCCAGTACTTC. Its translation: CASSVSPQETQYF.

The CDR3 bases are TGTGCCAGCAGCACCAGGGACGGACACTACGAGCAGTACTTC. Protein product: CASSTRDGHYEQYF. This chain joins TRBV7-6 and TRBJ2-7; D may be TRBD1 or TRBD2 (5 bases each). The V end was cut by 5 bases, the J end by 3 bases, with 14 bases between. Germline CDR1 is SGHVS and CDR2 is FNYEAQ. This CDR3 has 14 amino acids. Full variable domain (missing parts from reference TRBV7-6 and TRBJ2-7): GAGVSQSPRYKVTKRGQDVALRCDPISGHVSLYWYRQALGQGPEFLTYFNYEAQQDKSGLPNDRFSAERPEGSISTLTIQRTEQRDSAMYRCASSTRDGHYEQYFGPGTRLTVT.

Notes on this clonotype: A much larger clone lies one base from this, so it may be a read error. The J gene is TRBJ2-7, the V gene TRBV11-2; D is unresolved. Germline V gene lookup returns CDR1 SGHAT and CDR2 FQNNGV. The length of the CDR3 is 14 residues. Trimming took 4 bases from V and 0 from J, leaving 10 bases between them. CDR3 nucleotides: TGTGCCAGCAGCTCAGGCGCAAGCTCCTACGAGCAGTACTTC. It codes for CASSSGASSYEQYF.

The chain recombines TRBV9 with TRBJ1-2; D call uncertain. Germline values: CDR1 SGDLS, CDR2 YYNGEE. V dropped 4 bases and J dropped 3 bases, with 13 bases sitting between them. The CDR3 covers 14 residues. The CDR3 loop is CASSRAQGYYGYTF. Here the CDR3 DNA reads TGTGCCAGCAGCAGGGCTCAAGGGTACTATGGCTACACCTTC. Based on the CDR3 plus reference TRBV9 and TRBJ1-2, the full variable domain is DSGVTQTPKHLITATGQRVTLRCSPRSGDLSVYWYQQSLDQGLQFLIQYYNGEERAKGNILERFSAQQFPDLHSELNLSSLELGDSALYFCASSRAQGYYGYTFGSGTRLTVV.

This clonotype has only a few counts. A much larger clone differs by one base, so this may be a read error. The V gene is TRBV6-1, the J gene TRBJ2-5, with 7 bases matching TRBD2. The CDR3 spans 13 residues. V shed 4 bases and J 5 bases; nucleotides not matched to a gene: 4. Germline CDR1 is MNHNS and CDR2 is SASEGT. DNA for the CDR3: TGTGCCAGCAGTGGGGGACTAATGGAGACCCAGTACTTC. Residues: CASSGGLMETQYF.

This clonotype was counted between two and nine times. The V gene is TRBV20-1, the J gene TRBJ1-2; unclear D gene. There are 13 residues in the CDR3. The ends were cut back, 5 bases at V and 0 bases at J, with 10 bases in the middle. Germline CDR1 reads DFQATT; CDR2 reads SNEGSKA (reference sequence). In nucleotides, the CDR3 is TGCAGTGCTCCAGATAATACTAACTATGGCTACACCTTC. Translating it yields CSAPDNTNYGYTF.

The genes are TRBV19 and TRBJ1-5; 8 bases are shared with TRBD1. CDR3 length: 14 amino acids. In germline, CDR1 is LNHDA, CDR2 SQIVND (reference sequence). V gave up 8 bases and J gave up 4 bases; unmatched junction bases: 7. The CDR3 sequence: CASAGTGANQPQHF. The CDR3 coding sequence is TGTGCCAGTGCTGGGACAGGTGCAAATCAGCCCCAGCATTTT.

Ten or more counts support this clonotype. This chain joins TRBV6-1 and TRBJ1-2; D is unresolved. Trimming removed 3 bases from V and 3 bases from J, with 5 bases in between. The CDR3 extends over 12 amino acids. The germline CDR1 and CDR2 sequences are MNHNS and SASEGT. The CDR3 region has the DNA TGTGCCAGCAGTGAGGCCCACTATGGCTACACCTTC. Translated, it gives CASSEAHYGYTF.

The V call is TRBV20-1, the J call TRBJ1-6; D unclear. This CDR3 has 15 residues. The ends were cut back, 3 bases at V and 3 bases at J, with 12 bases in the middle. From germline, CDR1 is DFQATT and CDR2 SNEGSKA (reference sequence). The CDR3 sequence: CSASADSHYNSPLHF. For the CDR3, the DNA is TGCAGTGCTAGTGCGGACTCGCACTATAATTCACCCCTCCACTTT.

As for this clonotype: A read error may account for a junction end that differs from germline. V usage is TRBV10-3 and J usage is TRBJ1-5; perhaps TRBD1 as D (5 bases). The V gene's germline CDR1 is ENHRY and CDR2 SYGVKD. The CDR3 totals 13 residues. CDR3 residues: CTITAGGNQPQHF. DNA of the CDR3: TGTACCATCACCGCGGGGGGCAATCAGCCCCAGCATTTT.

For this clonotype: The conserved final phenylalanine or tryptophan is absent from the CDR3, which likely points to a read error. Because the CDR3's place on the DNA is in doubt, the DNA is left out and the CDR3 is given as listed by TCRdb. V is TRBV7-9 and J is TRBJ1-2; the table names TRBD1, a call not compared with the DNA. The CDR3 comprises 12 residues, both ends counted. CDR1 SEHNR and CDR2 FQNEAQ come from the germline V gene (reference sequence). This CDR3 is CASSLGRGDGTL.

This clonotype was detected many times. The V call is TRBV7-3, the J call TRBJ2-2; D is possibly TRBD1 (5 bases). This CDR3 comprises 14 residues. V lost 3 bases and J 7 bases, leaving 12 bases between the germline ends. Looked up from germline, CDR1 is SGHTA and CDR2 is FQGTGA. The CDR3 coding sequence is TGTGCCAGCAGCTTCCAGGGTACGAGCGGGGAGCTGTTTTTT. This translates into CASSFQGTSGELFF.

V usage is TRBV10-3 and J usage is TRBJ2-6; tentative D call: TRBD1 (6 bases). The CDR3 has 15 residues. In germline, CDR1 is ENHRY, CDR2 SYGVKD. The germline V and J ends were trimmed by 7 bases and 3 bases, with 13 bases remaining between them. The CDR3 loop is CAIKQGSDGANVLTF. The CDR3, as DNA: TGTGCCATCAAGCAGGGGTCTGATGGGGCCAACGTCCTGACTTTC.

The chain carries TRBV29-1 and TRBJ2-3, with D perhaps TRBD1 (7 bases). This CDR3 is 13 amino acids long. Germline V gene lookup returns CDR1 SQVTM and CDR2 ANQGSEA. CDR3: CTLQGGDESTQYF. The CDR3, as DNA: TGCACCCTCCAGGGGGGAGACGAAAGTACGCAGTATTTT.

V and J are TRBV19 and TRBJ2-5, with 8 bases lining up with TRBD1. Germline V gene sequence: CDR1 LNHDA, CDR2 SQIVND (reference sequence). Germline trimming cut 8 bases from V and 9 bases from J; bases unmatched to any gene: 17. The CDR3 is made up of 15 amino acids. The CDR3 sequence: CASLRTGNLGQPQYF. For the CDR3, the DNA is TGTGCCAGTTTACGGACAGGGAATTTGGGTCAGCCCCAGTACTTC. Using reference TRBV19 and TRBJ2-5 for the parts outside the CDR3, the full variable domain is DGGITQSPKYLFRKEGQNVTLSCEQNLNHDAMYWYRQDPGQGLRLIYYSQIVNDFQKGDIAEGYSVSREKKESFPLTVTSAQKNPTAFYLCASLRTGNLGQPQYFGPGTRLLVL.

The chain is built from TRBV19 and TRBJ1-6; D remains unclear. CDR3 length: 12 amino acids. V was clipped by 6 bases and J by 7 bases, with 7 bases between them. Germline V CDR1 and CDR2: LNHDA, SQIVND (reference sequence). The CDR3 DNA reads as TGTGCCAGTAGCGCGGGGAATTCACCCCTCCACTTT. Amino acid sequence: CASSAGNSPLHF.

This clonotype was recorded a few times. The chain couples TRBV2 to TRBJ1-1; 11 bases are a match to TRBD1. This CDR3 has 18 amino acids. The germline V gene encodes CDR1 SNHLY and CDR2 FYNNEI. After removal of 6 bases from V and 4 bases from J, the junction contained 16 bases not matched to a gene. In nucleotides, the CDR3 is TGTGCCAGCAGCCCTCTTGGGACAGGGGGTTATATAGTCACTGAAGCTTTCTTT. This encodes CASSPLGTGGYIVTEAFF.

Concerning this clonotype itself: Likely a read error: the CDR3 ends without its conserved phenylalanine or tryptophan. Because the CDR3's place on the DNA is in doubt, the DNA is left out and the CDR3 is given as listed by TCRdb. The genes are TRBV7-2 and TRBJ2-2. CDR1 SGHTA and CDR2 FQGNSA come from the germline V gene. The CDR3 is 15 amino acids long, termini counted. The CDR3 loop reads CASSLSHTNTGELFS.

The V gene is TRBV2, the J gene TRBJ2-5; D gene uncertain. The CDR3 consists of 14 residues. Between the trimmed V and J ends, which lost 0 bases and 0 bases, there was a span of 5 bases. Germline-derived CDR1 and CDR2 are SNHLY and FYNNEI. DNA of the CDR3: TGTGCCAGCAGTGAAGCGGTTTACCAAGAGACCCAGTACTTC. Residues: CASSEAVYQETQYF.

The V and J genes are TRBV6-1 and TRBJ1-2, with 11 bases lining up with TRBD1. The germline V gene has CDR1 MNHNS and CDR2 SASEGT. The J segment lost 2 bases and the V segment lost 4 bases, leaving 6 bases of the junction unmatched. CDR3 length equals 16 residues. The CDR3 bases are TGTGCCAGCAGTGGCCGGACAGGGGGCGAAAACTATGGCTACACCTTC. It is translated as CASSGRTGGENYGYTF.

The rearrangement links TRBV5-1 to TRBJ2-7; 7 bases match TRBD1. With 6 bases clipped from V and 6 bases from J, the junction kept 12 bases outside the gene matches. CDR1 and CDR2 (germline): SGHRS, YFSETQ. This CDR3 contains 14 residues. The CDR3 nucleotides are TGCGCCAGCACCCCCCTGACAGGGCGTTTCGAGCAGTACTTC. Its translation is CASTPLTGRFEQYF.

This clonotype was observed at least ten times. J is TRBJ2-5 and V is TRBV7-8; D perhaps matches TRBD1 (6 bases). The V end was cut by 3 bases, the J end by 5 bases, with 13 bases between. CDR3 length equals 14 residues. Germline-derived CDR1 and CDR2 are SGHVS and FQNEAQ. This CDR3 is CASSFGQGIETQYF. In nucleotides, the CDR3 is TGTGCCAGCAGCTTCGGCCAGGGGATCGAGACCCAGTACTTC.

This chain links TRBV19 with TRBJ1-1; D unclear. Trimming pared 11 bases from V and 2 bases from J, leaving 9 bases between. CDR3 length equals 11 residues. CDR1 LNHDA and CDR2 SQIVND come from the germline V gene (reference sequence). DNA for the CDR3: TGTGCCGTGGTGGAAAACACTGAAGCTTTCTTT. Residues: CAVVENTEAFF. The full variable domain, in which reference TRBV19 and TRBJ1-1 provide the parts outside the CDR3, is DGGITQSPKYLFRKEGQNVTLSCEQNLNHDAMYWYRQDPGQGLRLIYYSQIVNDFQKGDIAEGYSVSREKKESFPLTVTSAQKNPTAFYLCAVVENTEAFFGQGTRLTVV.

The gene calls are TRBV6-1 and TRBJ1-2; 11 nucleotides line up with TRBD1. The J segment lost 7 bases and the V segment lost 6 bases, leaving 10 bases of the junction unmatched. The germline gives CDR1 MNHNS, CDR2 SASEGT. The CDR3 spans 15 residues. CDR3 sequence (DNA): TGTGCCAGCAGCACCCGGACAGGGGGCATAGGTGGCTACACCTTC. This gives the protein CASSTRTGGIGGYTF.

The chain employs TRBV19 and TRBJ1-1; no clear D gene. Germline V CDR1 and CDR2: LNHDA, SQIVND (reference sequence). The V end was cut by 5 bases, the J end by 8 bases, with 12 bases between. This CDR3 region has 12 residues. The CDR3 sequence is CASSVTGLEAFF. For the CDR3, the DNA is TGTGCCAGTAGTGTCACCGGGCTCGAAGCTTTCTTT.

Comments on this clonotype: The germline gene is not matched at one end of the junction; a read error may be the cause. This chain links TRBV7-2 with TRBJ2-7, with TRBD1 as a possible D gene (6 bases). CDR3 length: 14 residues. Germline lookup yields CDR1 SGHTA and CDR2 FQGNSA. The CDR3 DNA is TGTGCCAGCAGCTCCGGGACACTCGACTACGAGCAGCACTTC. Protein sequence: CASSSGTLDYEQHF. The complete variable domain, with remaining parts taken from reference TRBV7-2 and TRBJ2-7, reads GAGVSQSPSNKVTEKGKDVELRCDPISGHTALYWYRQSLGQGLEFLIYFQGNSAPDKSGLPSDRFSAERTGGSVSTLTIQRTQQEDSAVYLCASSSGTLDYEQHFGPGTRLTVT.

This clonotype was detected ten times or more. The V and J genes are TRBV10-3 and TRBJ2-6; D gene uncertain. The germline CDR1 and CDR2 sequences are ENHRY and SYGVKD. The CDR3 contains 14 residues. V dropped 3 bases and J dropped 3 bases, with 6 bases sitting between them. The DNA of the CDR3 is TGTGCCATCAGTGACCTAATTGGGGCCAACGTCCTGACTTTC. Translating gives CAISDLIGANVLTF.

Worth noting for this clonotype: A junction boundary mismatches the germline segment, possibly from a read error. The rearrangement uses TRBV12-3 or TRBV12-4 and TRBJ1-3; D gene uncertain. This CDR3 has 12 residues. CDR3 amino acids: CASSLGGNTLYF. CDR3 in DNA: TGTGCCAGCAGTTTGGGTGGAAACACCTTATATTTT.

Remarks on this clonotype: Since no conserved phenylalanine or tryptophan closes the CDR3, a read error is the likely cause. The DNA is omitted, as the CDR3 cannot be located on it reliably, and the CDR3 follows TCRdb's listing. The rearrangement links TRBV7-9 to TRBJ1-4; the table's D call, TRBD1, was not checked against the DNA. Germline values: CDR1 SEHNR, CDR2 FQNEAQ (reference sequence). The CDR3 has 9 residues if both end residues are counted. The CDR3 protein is CASSQQGLY.

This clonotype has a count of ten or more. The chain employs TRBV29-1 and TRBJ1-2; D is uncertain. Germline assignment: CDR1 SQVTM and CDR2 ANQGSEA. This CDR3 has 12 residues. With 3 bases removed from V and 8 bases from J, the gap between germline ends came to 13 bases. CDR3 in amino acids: CSVDPGLSGYTF. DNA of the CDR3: TGCAGCGTTGACCCCGGCCTGTCGGGCTACACCTTC.